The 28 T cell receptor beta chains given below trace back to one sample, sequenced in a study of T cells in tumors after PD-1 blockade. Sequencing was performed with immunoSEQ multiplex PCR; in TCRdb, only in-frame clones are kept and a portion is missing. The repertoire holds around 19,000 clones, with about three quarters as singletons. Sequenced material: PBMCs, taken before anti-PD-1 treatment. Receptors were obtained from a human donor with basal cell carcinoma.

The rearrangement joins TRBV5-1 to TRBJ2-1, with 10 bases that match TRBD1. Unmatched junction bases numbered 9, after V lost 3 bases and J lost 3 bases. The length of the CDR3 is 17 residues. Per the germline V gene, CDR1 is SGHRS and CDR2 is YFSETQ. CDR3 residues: CASSSNPGTGDYNEQFF. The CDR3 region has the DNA TGCGCCAGCAGCTCGAACCCCGGGACAGGGGACTACAATGAGCAGTTCTTC.

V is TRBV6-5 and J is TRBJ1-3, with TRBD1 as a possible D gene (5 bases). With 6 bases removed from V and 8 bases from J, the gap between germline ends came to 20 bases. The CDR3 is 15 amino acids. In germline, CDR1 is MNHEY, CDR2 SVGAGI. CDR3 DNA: TGTGCCAGCAGGCTTAGTCCAGGGAATCAAGACACCATATATTTT. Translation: CASRLSPGNQDTIYF.

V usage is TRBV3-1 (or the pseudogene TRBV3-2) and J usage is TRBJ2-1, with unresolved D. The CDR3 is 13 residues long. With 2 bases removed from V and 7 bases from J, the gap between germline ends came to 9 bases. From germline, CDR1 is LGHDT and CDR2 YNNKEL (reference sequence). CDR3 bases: TGTGCCAGCAGCCAATCTGTCGGGAATGAGCAGTTCTTC. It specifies CASSQSVGNEQFF.

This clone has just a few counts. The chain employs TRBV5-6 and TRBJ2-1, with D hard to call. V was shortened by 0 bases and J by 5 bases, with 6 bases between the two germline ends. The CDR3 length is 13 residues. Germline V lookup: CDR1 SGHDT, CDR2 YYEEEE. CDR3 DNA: TGTGCCAGCAGCTTGGGTGGCGACAATGAGCAGTTCTTC. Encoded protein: CASSLGGDNEQFF. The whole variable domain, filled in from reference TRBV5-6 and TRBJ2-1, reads DAGVTQSPTHLIKTRGQQVTLRCSPKSGHDTVSWYQQALGQGPQFIFQYYEEEERQRGNFPDRFSGHQFPNYSSELNVNALLLGDSALYLCASSLGGDNEQFFGPGTRLTVL.

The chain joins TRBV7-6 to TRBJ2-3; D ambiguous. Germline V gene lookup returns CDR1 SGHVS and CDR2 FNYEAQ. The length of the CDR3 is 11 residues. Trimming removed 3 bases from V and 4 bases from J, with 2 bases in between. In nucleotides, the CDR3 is TGTGCCAGCAGCTTGTCAGATACGCAGTATTTT. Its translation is CASSLSDTQYF.

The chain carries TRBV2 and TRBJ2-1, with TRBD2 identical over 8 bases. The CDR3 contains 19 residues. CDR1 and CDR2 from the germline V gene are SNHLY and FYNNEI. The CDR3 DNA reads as TGTCCCCGCCGTGACGGGGGGGCGGGGGCGGGGAGCTCCTACAATGAGCAGTTCTTC. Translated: CPRRDGGAGAGSSYNEQFF.

Written as DNA, the CDR3 is TGCGCCAGCAGCCGTGGACAGGGGTCTAGGACCGGGGAGCTGTTTTTT. Encoded protein: CASSRGQGSRTGELFF. The V and J genes are TRBV4-1 and TRBJ2-2; 9 bases match TRBD1. CDR1 MGHRA and CDR2 YSYEKL come from the germline V gene. The trim removed 4 bases at V and 5 bases at J, leaving 8 bases unmatched. The CDR3 consists of 16 residues.

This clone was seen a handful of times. In DNA form, the CDR3 reads TGTGCCAGCAGCTTGGCGGTAGGGATGAGCCTTTCCTACAATGAGCAGTTCTTC. Encoded protein: CASSLAVGMSLSYNEQFF. V usage is TRBV5-4 and J usage is TRBJ2-1; D is unclear. V shed 0 bases and J shed 1 base, with 17 bases lying between them. The CDR3 contains 18 residues. Germline CDR1 is SGHNT and CDR2 is YYREEE (reference sequence). Filled out from reference TRBV5-4 and TRBJ2-1, the complete variable domain reads ETGVTQSPTHLIKTRGQQVTLRCSSQSGHNTVSWYQQALGQGPQFIFQYYREEENGRGNFPPRFSGLQFPNYSSELNVNALELDDSALYLCASSLAVGMSLSYNEQFFGPGTRLTVL.

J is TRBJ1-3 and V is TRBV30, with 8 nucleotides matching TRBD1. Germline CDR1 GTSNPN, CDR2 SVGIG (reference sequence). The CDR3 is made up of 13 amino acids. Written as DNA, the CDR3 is TGTGCTAGTACACAGGGGGCTGGAAACACCATATATTTT. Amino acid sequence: CASTQGAGNTIYF.

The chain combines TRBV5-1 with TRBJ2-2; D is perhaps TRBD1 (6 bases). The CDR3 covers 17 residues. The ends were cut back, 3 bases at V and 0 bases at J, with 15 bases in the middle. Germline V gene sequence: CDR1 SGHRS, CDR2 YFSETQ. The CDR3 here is CASSSSGTTSNTGELFF. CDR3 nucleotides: TGCGCCAGCAGCTCCTCCGGGACAACGTCGAACACCGGGGAGCTGTTTTTT. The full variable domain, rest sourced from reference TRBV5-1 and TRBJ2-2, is KAGVTQTPRYLIKTRGQQVTLSCSPISGHRSVSWYQQTPGQGLQFLFEYFSETQRNKGNFPGRFSGRQFSNSRSEMNVSTLELGDSALYLCASSSSGTTSNTGELFFGEGSRLTVL.

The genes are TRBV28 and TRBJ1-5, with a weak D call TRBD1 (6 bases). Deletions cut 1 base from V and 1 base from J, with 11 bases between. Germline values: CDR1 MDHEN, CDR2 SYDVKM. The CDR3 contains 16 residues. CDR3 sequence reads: CASSLSGGPSNQPQHF. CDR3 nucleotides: TGTGCCAGCAGTTTATCGGGGGGGCCAAGCAATCAGCCCCAGCATTTT.

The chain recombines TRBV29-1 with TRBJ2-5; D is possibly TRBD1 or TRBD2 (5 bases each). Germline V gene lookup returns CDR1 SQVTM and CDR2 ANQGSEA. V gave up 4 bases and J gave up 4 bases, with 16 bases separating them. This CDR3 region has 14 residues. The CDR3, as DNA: TGCAGCGTTGTGCTAGGGGCTGGGGGAGAGACCCAGTACTTC. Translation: CSVVLGAGGETQYF.

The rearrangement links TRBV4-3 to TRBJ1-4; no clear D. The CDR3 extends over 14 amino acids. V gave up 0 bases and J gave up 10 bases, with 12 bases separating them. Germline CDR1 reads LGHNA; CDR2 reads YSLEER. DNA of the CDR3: TGCGCCAGCAGCCAAGATGGTAAACGGGGAAAACTGTTTTTT. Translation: CASSQDGKRGKLFF.

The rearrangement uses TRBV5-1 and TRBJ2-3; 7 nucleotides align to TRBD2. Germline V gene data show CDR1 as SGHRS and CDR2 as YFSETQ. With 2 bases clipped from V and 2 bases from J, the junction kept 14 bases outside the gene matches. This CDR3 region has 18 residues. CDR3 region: CASSFLPGGRGATDTQYF. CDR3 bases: TGCGCCAGCAGCTTTCTCCCCGGGGGGAGGGGTGCCACAGATACGCAGTATTTT.

Here the CDR3 DNA reads TGTGCCAGCTCACCACAAAACGGAGATACGCAGTATTTT. Its protein is CASSPQNGDTQYF. J is TRBJ2-3 and V is TRBV18; D not certain. The V end was cut by 1 base, the J end by 5 bases, with 7 bases between. CDR1 and CDR2 (germline): KGHSH, LQKENI. CDR3 length: 13 residues.

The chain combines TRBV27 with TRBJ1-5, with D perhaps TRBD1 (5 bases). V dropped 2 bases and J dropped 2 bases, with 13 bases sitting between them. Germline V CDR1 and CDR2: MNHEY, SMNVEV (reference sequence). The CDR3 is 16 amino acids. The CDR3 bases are TGTGCCAGCAGTTTAGCAGGGTGGGAGGGCAATCAGCCCCAGCATTTT. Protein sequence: CASSLAGWEGNQPQHF.

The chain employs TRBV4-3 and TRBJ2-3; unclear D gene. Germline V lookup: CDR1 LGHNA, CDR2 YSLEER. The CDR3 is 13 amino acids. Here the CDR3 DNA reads TGCGCTTGCGCTCGGCTGCGTGGAGATACGCAGTATTTT. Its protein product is CACARLRGDTQYF.

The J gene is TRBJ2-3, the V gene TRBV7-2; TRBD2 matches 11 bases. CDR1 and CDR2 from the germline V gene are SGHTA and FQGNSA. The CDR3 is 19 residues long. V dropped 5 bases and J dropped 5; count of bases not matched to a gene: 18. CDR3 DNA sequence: TGTGCCAGCAGCAAGAAGCCCGTAGCGGGAGGGCCGCCCGGAGATACGCAGTATTTT. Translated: CASSKKPVAGGPPGDTQYF.

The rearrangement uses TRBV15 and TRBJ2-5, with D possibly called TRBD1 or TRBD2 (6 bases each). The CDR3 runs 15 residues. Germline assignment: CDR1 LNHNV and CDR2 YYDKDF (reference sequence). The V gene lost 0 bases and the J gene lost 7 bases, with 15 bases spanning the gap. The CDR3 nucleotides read TGTGCCACCAGCAGAGAGACAGGAGGGGTGGGGACCCAGTACTTC. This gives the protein CATSRETGGVGTQYF.

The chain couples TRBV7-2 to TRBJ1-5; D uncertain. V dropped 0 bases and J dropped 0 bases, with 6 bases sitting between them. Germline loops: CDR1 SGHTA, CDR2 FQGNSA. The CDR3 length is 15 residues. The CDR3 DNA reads TGTGCCAGCAGCTTAGCTCCTTATAGCAATCAGCCCCAGCATTTT. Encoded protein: CASSLAPYSNQPQHF.

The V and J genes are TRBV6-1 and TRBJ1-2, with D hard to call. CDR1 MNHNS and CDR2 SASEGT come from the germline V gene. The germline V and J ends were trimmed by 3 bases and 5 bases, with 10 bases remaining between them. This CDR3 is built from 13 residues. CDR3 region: CASSDTFIYGYTF. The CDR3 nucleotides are TGTGCCAGCAGTGATACGTTCATTTATGGCTACACCTTC.

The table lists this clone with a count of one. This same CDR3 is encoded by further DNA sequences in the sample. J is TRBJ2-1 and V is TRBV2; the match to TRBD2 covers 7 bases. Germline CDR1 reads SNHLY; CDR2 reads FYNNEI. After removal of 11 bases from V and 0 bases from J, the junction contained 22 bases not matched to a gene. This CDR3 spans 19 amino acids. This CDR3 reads CAPCDGWAGVGSSYNEQFF. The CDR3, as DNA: TGTGCCCCCTGTGACGGGTGGGCGGGGGTGGGGAGCTCCTACAATGAGCAGTTCTTC.

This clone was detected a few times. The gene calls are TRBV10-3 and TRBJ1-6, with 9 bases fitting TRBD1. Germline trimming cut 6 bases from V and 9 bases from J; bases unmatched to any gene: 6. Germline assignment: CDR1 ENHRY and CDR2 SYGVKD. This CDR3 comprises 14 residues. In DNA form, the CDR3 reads TGTGCCATCAGACGGGACAGGGTGGGTTCACCCCTCCACTTT. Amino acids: CAIRRDRVGSPLHF.

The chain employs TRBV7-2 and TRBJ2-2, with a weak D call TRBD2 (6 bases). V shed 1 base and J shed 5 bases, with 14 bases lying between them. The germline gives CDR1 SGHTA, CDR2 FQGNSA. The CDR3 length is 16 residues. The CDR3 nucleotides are TGTGCCAGCAGCTTAGTGGTCAGGGAGGCAACCGGGGAGCTGTTTTTT. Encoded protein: CASSLVVREATGELFF.

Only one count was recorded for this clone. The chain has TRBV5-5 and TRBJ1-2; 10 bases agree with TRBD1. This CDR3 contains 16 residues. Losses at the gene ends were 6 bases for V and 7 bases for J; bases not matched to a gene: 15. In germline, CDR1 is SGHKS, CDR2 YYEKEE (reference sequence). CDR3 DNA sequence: TGTGCCAGCACCCGAAGGGACAGGGGAGATTCGGGTGGCTACACCTTC. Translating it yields CASTRRDRGDSGGYTF.

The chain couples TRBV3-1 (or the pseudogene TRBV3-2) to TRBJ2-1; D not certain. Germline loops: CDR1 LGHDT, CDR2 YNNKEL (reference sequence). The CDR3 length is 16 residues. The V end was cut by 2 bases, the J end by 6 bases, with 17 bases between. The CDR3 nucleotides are TGTGCCAGCAGCCAACTTATCTCTAGTTTCATCAATGAGCAGTTCTTC. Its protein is CASSQLISSFINEQFF.

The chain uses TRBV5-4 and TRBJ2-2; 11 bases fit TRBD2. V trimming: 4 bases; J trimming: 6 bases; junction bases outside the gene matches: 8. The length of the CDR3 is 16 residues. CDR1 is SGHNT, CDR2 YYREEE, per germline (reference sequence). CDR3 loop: CASSDPSGGLPGELFF. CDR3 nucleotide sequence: TGTGCCAGCAGCGACCCTAGCGGGGGGCTGCCCGGGGAGCTGTTTTTT.

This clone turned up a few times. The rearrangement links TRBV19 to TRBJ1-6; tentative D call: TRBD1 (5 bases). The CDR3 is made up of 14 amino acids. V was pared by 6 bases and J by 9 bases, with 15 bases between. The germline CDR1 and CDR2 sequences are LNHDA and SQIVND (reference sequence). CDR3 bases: TGTGCCAGTAGCTTGAGACAGTATGGTTCACCCCTCCACTTT. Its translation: CASSLRQYGSPLHF. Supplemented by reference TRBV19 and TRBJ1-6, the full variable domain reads DGGITQSPKYLFRKEGQNVTLSCEQNLNHDAMYWYRQDPGQGLRLIYYSQIVNDFQKGDIAEGYSVSREKKESFPLTVTSAQKNPTAFYLCASSLRQYGSPLHFGNGTRLTVT.